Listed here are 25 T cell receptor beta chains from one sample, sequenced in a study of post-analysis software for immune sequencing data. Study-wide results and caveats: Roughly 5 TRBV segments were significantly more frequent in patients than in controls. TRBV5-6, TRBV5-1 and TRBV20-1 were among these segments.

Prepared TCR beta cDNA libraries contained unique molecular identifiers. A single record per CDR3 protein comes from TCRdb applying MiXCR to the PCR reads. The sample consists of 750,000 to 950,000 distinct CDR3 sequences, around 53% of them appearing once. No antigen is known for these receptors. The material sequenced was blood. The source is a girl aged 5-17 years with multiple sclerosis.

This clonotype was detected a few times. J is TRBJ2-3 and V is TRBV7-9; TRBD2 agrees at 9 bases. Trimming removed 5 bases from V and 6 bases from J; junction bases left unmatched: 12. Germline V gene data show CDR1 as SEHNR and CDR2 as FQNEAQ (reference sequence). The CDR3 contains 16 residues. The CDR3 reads CASSLLAGSTGDTQYF. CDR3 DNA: TGTGCCAGCAGCCTCCTAGCGGGATCAACGGGGGATACGCAGTATTTT.

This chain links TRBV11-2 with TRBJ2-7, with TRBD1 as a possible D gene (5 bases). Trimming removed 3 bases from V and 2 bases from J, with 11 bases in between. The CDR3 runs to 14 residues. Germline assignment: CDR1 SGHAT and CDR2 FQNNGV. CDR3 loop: CASSLGRITYEQYF. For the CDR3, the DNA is TGTGCCAGCAGCTTGGGGCGGATCACCTACGAGCAGTACTTC.

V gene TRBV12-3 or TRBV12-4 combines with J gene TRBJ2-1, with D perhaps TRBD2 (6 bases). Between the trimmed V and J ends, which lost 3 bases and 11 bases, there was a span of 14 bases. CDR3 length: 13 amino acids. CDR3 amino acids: CASSLGGTTQQFF. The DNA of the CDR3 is TGTGCCAGCAGTTTGGGCGGGACGACCCAGCAGTTCTTC.

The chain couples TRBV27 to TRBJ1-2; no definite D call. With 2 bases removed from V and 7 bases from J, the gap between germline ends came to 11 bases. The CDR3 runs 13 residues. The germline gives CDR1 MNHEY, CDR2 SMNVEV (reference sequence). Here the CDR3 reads CASSLIGNGGYTF. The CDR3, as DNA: TGTGCCAGCAGTTTAATAGGGAACGGTGGCTACACCTTC.

Here the CDR3 reads CAISESWGDRESYEQYF. The CDR3 nucleotides read TGTGCCATCAGTGAGTCGTGGGGGGACAGGGAGTCCTACGAGCAGTACTTC. The chain employs TRBV10-3 and TRBJ2-7; 9 bases are shared with TRBD1. There are 17 residues in the CDR3. After removal of 0 bases from V and 1 base from J, the junction contained 7 bases not matched to a gene. CDR1 is ENHRY and CDR2 is SYGVKD in the germline V gene.

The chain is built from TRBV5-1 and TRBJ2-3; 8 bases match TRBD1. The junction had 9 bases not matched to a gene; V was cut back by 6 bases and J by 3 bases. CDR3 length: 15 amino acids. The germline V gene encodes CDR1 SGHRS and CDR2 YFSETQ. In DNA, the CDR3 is TGCGCCAGCACTACCGGGACAGGCGGAACAGATACGCAGTATTTT. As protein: CASTTGTGGTDTQYF.

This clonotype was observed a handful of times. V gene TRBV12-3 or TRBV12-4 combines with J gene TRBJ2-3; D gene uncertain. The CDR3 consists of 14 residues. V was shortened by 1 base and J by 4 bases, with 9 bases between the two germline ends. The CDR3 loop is CASSLGRGADTQYF. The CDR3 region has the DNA TGTGCCAGCAGTTTAGGTAGAGGCGCAGATACGCAGTATTTT.

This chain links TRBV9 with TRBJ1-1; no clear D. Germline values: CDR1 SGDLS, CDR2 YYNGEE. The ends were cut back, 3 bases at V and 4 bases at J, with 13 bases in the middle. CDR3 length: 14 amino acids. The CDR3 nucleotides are TGTGCCAGCAGCGCGTACCCCGGCAGCACTGAAGCTTTCTTT. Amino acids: CASSAYPGSTEAFF.

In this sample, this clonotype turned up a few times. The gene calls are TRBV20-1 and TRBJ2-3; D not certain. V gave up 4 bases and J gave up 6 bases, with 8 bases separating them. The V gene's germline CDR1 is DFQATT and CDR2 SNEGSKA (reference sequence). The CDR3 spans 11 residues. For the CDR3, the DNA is TGCAGTGCTACCTCGGTGGATACGCAGTATTTT. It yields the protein CSATSVDTQYF.

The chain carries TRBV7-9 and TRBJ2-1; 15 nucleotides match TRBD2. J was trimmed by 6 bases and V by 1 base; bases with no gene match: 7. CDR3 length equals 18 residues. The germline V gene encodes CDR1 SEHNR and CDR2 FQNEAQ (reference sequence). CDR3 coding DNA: TGTGCCAGCAGCTTAGATCGGACTAGCGGGAGGGTAGTCAATGAGCAGTTCTTC. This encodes CASSLDRTSGRVVNEQFF.

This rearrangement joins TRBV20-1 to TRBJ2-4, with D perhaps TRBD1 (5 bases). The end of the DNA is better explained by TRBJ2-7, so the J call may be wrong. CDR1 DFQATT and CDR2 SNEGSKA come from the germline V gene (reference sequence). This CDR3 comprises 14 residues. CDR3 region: CSARRRTLSYEQYF. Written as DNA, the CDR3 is TGCAGTGCTCGCAGGCGGACACTTTCCTACGAGCAGTACTTC.

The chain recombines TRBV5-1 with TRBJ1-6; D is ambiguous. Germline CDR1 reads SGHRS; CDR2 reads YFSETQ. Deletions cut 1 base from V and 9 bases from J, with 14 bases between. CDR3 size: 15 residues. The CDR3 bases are TGCGCCAGCAGCTTGTTTGGGGTAAGGAGTTCACCCCTCCACTTT. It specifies CASSLFGVRSSPLHF.

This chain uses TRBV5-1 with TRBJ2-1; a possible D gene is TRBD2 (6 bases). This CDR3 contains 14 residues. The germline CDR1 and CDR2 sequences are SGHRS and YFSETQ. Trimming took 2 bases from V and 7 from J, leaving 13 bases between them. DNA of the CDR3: TGCGCCAGCAGCTTCGGCGGGACTCGTAATGAGCAGTTCTTC. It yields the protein CASSFGGTRNEQFF.

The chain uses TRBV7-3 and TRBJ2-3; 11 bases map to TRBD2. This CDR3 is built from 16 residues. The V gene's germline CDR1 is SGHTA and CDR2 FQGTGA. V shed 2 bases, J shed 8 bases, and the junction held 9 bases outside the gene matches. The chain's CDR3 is CASSLDSGGDRGTQYF. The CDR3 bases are TGTGCCAGCAGCTTAGATAGCGGGGGGGATCGCGGTACGCAGTATTTT.

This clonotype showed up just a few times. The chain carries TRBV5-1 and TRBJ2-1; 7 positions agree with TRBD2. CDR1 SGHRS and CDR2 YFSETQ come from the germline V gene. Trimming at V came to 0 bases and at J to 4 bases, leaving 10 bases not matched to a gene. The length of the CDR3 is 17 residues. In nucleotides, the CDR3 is TGCGCCAGCAGCTTGGCGGCGGGAGCCGGTATGTACAATGAGCAGTTCTTC. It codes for CASSLAAGAGMYNEQFF.

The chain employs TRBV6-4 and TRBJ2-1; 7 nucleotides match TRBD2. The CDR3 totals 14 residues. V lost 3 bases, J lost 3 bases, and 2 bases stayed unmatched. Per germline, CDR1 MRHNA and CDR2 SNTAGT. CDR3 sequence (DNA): TGTGCCAGCAGTGAGGAGCGGGACTACAATGAGCAGTTCTTC. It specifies CASSEERDYNEQFF.

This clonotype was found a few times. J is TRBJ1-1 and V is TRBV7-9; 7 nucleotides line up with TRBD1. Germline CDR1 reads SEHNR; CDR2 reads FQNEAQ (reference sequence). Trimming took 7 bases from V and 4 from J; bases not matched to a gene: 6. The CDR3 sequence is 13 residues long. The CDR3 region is CASTGGGGTEAFF. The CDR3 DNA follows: TGTGCCAGCACAGGGGGTGGGGGCACTGAAGCTTTCTTT. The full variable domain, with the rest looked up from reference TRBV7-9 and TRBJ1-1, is DTGVSQNPRHKITKRGQNVTFRCDPISEHNRLYWYRQTLGQGPEFLTYFQNEAQLEKSRLLSDRFSAERPKGSFSTLEIQRTEQGDSAMYLCASTGGGGTEAFFGQGTRLTVV.

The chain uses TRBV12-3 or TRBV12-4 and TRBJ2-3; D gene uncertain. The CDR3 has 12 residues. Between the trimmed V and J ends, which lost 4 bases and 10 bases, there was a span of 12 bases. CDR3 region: CASSSLSVAQYF. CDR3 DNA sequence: TGTGCCAGCAGTTCCCTAAGCGTCGCGCAGTATTTT.

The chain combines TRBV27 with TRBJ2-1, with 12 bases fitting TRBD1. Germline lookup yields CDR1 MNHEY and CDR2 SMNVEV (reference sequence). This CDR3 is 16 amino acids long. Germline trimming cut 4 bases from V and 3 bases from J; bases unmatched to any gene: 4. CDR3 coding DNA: TGTGCCAGCAGTTCCGGGACAGGGGGCTACTACAATGAGCAGTTCTTC. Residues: CASSSGTGGYYNEQFF.

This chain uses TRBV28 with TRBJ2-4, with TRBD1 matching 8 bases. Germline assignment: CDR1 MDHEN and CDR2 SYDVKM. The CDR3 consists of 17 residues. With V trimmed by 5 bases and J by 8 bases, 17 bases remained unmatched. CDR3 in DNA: TGTGCCAGCAGTCCCTACTTTGAGCCAGGGGGCTTTGACATTCAGTACTTC. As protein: CASSPYFEPGGFDIQYF. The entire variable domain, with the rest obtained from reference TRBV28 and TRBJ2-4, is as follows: DVKVTQSSRYLVKRTGEKVFLECVQDMDHENMFWYRQDPGLGLRLIYFSYDVKMKEKGDIPEGYSVSREKKERFSLILESASTNQTSMYLCASSPYFEPGGFDIQYFGAGTRLSVL.

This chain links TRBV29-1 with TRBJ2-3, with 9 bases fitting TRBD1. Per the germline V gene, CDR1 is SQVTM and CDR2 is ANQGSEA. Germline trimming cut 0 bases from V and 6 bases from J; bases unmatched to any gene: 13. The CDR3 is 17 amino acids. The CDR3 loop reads CSVEDRGGNRGRDTQYF. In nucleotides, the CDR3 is TGCAGCGTTGAAGATCGTGGGGGGAACAGGGGGCGTGATACGCAGTATTTT.

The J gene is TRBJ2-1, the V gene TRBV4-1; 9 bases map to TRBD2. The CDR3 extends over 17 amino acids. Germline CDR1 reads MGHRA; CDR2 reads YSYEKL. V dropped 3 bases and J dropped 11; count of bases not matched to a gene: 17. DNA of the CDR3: TGCGCCAGCAGCCAGGAATCCGCCGGGGCTAGCGGGACCAAGCAGTTCTTC. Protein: CASSQESAGASGTKQFF.

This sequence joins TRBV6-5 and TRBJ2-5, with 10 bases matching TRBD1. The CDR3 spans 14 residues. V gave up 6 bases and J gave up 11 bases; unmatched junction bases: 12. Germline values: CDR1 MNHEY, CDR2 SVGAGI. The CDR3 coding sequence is TGTGCCAGCAGAAGACAGGGGGCTGTGGGGTGGCAGTACTTC. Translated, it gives CASRRQGAVGWQYF.

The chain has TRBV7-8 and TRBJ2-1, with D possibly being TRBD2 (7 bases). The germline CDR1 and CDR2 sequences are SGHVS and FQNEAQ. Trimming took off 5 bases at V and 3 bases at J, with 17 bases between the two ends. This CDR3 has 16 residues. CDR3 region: CASSASRGGGYNEQFF. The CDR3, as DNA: TGTGCCAGCAGCGCCTCCAGGGGCGGGGGCTACAATGAGCAGTTCTTC.

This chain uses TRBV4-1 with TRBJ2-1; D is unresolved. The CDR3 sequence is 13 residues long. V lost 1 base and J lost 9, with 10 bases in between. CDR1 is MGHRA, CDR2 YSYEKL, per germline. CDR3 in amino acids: CASSQGGFGEQFF. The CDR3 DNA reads TGCGCCAGCAGCCAAGGGGGATTTGGTGAGCAGTTCTTC.